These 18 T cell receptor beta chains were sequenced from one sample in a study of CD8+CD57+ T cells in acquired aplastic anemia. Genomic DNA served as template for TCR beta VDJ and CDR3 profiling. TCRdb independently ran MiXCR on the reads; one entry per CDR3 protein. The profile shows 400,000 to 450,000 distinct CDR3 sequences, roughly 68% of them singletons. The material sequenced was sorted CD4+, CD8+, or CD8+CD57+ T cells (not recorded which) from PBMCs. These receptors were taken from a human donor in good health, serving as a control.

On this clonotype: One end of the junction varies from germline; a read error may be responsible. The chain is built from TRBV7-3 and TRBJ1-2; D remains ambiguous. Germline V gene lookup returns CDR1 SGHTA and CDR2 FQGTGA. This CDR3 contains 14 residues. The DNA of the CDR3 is TGTGCCAGCAGCTTTAACGTACTGTACTATGGCTACTCCTTC. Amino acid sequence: CASSFNVLYYGYSF. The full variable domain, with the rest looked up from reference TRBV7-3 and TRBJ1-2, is GAGVSQTPSNKVTEKGKYVELRCDPISGHTALYWYRQSLGQGPEFLIYFQGTGAADDSGLPNDRFFAVRPEGSVSTLKIQRTERGDSAVYLCASSFNVLYYGYSFGSGTRLTVV.

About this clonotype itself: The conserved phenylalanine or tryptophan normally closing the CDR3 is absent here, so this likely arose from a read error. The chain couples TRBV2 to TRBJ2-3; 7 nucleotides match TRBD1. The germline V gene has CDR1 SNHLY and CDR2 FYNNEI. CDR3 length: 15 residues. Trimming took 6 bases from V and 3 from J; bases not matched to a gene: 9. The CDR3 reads CASSWDSQRTDTQYL. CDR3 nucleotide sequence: TGTGCCAGCAGCTGGGACAGCCAGAGGACAGATACGCAGTATCTT.

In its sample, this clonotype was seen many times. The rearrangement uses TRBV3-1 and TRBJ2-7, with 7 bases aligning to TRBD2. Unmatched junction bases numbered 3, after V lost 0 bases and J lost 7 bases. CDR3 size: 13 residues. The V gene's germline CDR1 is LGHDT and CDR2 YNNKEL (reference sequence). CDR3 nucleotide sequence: TGTGCCAGCAGCCAAGAACCCGGGAGGGAGCAGTACTTC. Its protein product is CASSQEPGREQYF.

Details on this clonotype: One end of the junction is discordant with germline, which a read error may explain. The CDR3: CATSRGNTYTDTKYF. The DNA of the CDR3 is TGTGCCACCAGCCGTGGGAACACCTACACAGATACGAAGTATTTT. The chain employs TRBV15 and TRBJ2-3, with unresolved D. CDR1 LNHNV and CDR2 YYDKDF come from the germline V gene (reference sequence). The CDR3 length is 15 residues.

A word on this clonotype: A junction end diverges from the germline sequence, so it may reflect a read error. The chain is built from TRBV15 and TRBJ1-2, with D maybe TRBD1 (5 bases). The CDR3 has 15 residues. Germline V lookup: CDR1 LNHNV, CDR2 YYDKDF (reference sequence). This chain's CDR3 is CATSRKQDSNYGYTF. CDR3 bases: TGTGCCACCAGCAGAAAACAAGACAGTAACTATGGTTACACCTTC.

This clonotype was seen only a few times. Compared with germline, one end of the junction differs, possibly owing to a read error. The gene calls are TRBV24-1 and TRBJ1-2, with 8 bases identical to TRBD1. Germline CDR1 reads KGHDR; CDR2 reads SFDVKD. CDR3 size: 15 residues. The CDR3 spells CATSDLRQGADGYAF. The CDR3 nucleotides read TGTGCCACCAGTGATTTGCGGCAGGGGGCAGACGGCTACGCCTTC.

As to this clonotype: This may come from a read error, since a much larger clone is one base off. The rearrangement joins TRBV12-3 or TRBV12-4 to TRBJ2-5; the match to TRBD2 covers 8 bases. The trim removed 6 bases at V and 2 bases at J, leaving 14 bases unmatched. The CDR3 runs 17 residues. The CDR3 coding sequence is TGTGCCAGCAGCCTCGGGGGGGCAGCTCTAGGACAAGAGACCCAGTACTTC. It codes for CASSLGGAALGQETQYF.

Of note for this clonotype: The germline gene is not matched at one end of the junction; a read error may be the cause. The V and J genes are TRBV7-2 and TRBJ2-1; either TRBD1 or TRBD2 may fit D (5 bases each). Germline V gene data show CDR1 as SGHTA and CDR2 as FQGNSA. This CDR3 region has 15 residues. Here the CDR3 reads CASGSVRGGYNGQFF. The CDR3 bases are TGTGCCAGCGGATCCGTACGGGGCGGTTACAATGGGCAGTTCTTC.

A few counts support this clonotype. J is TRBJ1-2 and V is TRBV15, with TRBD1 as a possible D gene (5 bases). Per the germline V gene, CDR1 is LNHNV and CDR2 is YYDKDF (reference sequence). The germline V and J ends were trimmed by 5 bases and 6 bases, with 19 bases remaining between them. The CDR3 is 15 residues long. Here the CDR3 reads CATSLDSVIGDGYTF. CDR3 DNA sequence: TGTGCCACCAGCTTGGACTCGGTCATAGGGGATGGCTACACCTTC.

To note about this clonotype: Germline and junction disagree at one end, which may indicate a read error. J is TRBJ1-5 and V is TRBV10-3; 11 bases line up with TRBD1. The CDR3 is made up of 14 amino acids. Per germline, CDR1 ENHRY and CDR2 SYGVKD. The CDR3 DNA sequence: TGTGCCAGCAGTTACGGGACAGGGGGACAGCCCCAGCATTTT. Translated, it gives CASSYGTGGQPQHF.

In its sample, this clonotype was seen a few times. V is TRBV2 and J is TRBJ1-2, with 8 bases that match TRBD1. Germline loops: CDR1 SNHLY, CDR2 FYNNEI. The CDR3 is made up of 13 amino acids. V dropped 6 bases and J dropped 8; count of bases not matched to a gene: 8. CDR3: CASSPGQGRGYTF. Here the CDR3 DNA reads TGTGCCAGCAGCCCTGGACAGGGACGAGGCTACACCTTC.

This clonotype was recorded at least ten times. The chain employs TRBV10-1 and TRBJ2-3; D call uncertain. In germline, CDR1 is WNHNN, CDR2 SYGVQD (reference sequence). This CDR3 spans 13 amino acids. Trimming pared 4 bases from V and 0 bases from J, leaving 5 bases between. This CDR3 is CASSAASTDTQYF. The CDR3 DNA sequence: TGCGCCAGCAGTGCTGCCAGCACAGATACGCAGTATTTT.

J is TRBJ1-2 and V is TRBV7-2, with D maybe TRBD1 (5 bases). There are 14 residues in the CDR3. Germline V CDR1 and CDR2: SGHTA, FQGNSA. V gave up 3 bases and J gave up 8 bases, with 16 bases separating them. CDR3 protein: CASSLANDRYGYTF. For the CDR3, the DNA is TGTGCCAGCAGCTTGGCTAACGACAGATACGGCTACACCTTC. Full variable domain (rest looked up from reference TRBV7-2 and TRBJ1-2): GAGVSQSPSNKVTEKGKDVELRCDPISGHTALYWYRQSLGQGLEFLIYFQGNSAPDKSGLPSDRFSAERTGGSVSTLTIQRTQQEDSAVYLCASSLANDRYGYTFGSGTRLTVV.

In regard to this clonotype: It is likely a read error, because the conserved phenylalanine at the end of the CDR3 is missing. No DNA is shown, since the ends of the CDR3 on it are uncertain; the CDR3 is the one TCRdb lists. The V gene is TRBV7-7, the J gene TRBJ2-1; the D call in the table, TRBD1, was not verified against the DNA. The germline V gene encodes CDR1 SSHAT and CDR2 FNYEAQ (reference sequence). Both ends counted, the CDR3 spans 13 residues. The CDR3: CASSSATSGGQSD.

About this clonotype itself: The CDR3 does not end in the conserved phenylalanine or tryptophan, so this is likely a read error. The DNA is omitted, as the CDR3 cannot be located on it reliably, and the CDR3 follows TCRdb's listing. The CDR3 loop reads CASSPDGGREIQY. The rearrangement joins TRBV7-2 to TRBJ1-6; TRBD1, the table's D call, was not compared with the DNA. CDR1 and CDR2 from the germline V gene are SGHTA and FQGNSA. The CDR3 contains 13 residues when both ends are counted.

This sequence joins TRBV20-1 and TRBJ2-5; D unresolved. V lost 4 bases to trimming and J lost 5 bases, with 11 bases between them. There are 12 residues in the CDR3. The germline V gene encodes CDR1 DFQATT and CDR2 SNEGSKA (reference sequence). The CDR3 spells CSATPGRETQYF. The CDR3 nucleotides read TGCAGTGCTACCCCAGGTAGGGAGACCCAGTACTTC.

The CDR3 region is CASSVGGDVGLLGEQYF. The CDR3 nucleotides are TGTGCCAGCAGCGTAGGTGGAGACGTCGGCCTCCTCGGCGAGCAGTACTTC. The V gene is TRBV7-9, the J gene TRBJ2-7; D unresolved. The germline V gene encodes CDR1 SEHNR and CDR2 FQNEAQ (reference sequence). This CDR3 has 17 amino acids. Trimming removed 5 bases from V and 6 bases from J, with 26 bases in between.

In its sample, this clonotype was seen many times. The CDR3 bases are TGCAGTGCTAGAGAGGGTGCCGGACCCTATACGCAGTATTTT. Translation: CSAREGAGPYTQYF. V and J are TRBV20-1 and TRBJ2-3; D gene unclear. This CDR3 is 14 amino acids long. Trimming cost V 0 bases and J 7 bases, with 14 bases left between them. In germline, CDR1 is DFQATT, CDR2 SNEGSKA (reference sequence).